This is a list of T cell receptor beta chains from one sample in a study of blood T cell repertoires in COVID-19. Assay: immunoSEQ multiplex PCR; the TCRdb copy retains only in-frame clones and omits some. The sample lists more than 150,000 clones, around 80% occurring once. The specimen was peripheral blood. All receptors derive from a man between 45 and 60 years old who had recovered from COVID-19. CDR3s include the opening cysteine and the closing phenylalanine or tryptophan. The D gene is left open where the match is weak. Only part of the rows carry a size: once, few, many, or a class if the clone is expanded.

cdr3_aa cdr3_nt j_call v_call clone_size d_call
CASSLYTGELFF TGCGCCAGCAGCCTATACACCGGGGAGCTGTTTTTT TRBJ2-2 TRBV5-1 few -
CASSLRTQVRGQFDTQYF TGTGCCAGCAGCTTGAGGACGCAAGTCAGGGGGCAATTTGATACGCAGTATTTT TRBJ2-3 TRBV7-9 - TRBD1
CASSPGERGWANVLTF TGTGCCAGCAGCCCGGGAGAGAGGGGTTGGGCCAACGTCCTGACTTTC TRBJ2-6 TRBV7-9 - -
CASSQDESNGDTEAFF TGTGCCAGCAGCCAAGATGAGTCGAACGGGGACACTGAAGCTTTCTTT TRBJ1-1 TRBV4-2 - -
CASSQGAKTTTF TGTGCCAGCAGCCAAGGGGCCAAAACCACTACCTTC TRBJ1-2 TRBV3-1/TRBV3-2 - -
CASSLTGANQPQHF TGTGCCAGCAGCCTGACAGGGGCAAATCAGCCCCAGCATTTT TRBJ1-5 TRBV6-5 many TRBD1
CASSPGQGNYEQYF TGCGCCAGCAGCCCGGGACAGGGAAACTACGAGCAGTACTTC TRBJ2-7 TRBV5-1 - TRBD1
CASSTPSYQPQHF TGTGCCAGTAGTACCCCGAGTTATCAGCCCCAGCATTTT TRBJ1-5 TRBV19 - -
CASSLREFSYNEQFF TGTGCCAGCAGCCTACGGGAGTTTTCCTACAATGAGCAGTTCTTC TRBJ2-1 TRBV7-8 - -
CAISSGTSGNRVEQYF TGTGCCATCAGTTCCGGGACTAGCGGGAATCGTGTCGAGCAGTACTTC TRBJ2-7 TRBV10-3 - TRBD2
CASSDRGLGEQFF TGTGCCAGCAGTGATAGGGGATTGGGAGAGCAGTTCTTC TRBJ2-1 TRBV25-1 - -
CASTKESSHTF TGTGCCAGCACGAAGGAGAGTTCTCACACCTTC TRBJ1-2 TRBV2 - -
CASSLGQGNSPLHF TGTGCCAGCAGTCTAGGACAGGGGAATTCACCCCTCCACTTT TRBJ1-6 TRBV28 - TRBD1
CASRAPSGADTEAFF TGTGCCAGCAGGGCCCCGTCTGGGGCTGACACTGAAGCTTTCTTT TRBJ1-1 TRBV6-5 - -
CASSLDRSSGNTIYF TGTGCCAGCAGCTTAGACAGGAGCTCTGGAAACACCATATATTTT TRBJ1-3 TRBV7-7 few -
CASSEGRNSGYEQYF TGTGCCAGCAGTGAAGGTCGGAATAGCGGGTACGAGCAGTACTTC TRBJ2-7 TRBV2 - TRBD2
CAWIGTSIYNEQFF TGTGCCTGGATCGGGACTAGCATCTACAATGAGCAGTTCTTC TRBJ2-1 TRBV30 - TRBD2
CASSQLSEGGAFF TGTGCCAGCAGCCAACTTTCGGAGGGCGGAGCTTTCTTT TRBJ1-1 TRBV14 - -
CASSPGLAGGIEYF TGTGCCAGCAGTCCGGGACTAGCGGGAGGAATTGAGTACTTC TRBJ2-7 TRBV6-5 - TRBD2
CASSRGLAERGWLYEQYF TGTGCCAGCAGCAGGGGACTAGCGGAGAGGGGTTGGCTCTACGAGCAGTACTTC TRBJ2-7 TRBV7-2 few TRBD2
CTSSQAQLAGRNEQFF TGCACCAGCAGCCAAGCTCAACTAGCGGGACGCAATGAGCAGTTCTTC TRBJ2-1 TRBV1 - -
CASSLSGGYEQYF TGTGCCAGCAGTCTCTCCGGGGGGTACGAGCAGTACTTC TRBJ2-7 TRBV28 - TRBD2
CASSQDSHTDTQYF TGTGCCAGCTCACAGGACAGCCACACAGATACGCAGTATTTT TRBJ2-3 TRBV18 - -
CASSSLYEHRNTGELFF TGTGCCAGCAGCTCTCTTTATGAGCACCGAAACACCGGGGAGCTGTTTTTT TRBJ2-2 TRBV7-9 - -
CAISGQGDQPQHF TGTGCCATCTCGGGACAGGGAGATCAGCCCCAGCATTTT TRBJ1-5 TRBV10-3 - TRBD1
CSVEWAIEAFF TGCAGCGTTGAATGGGCTATCGAAGCTTTCTTT TRBJ1-1 TRBV29-1 - -
CSAAAGGIYEQYF TGCAGCGCTGCTGCAGGGGGTATCTACGAGCAGTACTTC TRBJ2-7 TRBV29-1 - TRBD1
CASSFGQGEYNEQFF TGTGCCAGCAGCTTTGGACAGGGAGAGTACAATGAGCAGTTCTTC TRBJ2-1 TRBV13 - TRBD1